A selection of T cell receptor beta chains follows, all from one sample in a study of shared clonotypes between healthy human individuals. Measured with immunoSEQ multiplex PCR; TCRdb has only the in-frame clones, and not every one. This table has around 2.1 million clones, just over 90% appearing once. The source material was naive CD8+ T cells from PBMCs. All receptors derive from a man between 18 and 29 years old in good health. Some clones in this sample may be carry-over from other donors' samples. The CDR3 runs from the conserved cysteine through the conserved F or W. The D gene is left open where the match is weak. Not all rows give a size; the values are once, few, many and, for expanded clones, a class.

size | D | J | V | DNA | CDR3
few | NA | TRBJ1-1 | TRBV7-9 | TGTGCCGCACGGGGCAGAAACACTGAAGCTTTCTTT | CAARGRNTEAFF
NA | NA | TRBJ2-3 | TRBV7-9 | TGTGCCAGCAGTTACAAGGAGGGAGGCCCTACATGGTATTTT | CASSYKEGGPTWYF
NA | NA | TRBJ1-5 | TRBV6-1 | TGTGCCAGCAGTGAGTGGGGCGCCGGCAATCAGCCCCAGCATTTT | CASSEWGAGNQPQHF
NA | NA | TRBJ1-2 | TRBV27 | TGTGCCAGCAGGGGGCTCACTAACTATGGCTACACCTTC | CASRGLTNYGYTF
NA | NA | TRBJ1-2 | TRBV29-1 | TGCAGCGTTGTGAACCCCAGATTGGGCTACACCTTC | CSVVNPRLGYTF
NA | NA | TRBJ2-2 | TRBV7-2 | TGTGCCAGCAGCCTTGACAGTTGGGAGCTGTTTTTT | CASSLDSWELFF
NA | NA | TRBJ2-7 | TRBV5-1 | TGCGCCAGCAGCATTGGGAGGCAGCCACTTTTCGGGAACGAGCAGTACTTC | CASSIGRQPLFGNEQYF
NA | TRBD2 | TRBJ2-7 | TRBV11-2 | TGTGCCAGCAGCTTATTTGGACTAGGCGAGCAGTACTTC | CASSLFGLGEQYF
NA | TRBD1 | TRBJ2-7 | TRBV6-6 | TGTGCCAGCAGATCCGGGACAGGAAAGCTCGAGCAGTACTTC | CASRSGTGKLEQYF
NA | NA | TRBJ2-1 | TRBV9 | TGTGCCAGCAGCATTTACGGGACACCGTACAATGAGCAGTTCTTC | CASSIYGTPYNEQFF
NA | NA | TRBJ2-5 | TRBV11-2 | TGTGCCAGCAGCTTAGACGGTGCGGGACAAGAGACCCAGTACTTC | CASSLDGAGQETQYF
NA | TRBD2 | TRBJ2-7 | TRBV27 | TGTGCCAGCAGAAGGGGACTAGCGAGCTCCTACGAGCAGTACTTC | CASRRGLASSYEQYF
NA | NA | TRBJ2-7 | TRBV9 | TGTGCCAGCAGTTTACAGGGTCTAGGAGCCCACGAGCAGTACTTC | CASSLQGLGAHEQYF
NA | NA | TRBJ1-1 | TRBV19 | TGTGCCAGTAGTATCGGCGGGGCTGAAGCTTTCTTT | CASSIGGAEAFF
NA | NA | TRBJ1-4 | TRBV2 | TGTGCCAGCAGTTTAGGGGGTATCGAAAAACTGTTTTTT | CASSLGGIEKLFF
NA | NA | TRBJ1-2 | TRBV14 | TGTGCCAGCAGCCGCGACAGAAACTATGGCTACACCTTC | CASSRDRNYGYTF
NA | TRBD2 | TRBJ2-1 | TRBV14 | TGTGCCAGCAGCCAAGACAGCGGGAGGGCCCATGAGCAGTTCTTC | CASSQDSGRAHEQFF
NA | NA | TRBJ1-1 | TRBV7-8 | TGTGCCAGCAGCCCCCTTGAGGGGAACACTGAAGCTTTCTTT | CASSPLEGNTEAFF
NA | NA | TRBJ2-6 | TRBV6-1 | TGTGCCAGCAGTTTAGTTGGGGCCAACGTCCTGACTTTC | CASSLVGANVLTF
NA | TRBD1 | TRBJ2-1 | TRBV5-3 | TGTGCCAGAAGCGGACAGGGTCTCGATGAGCAGTTCTTC | CARSGQGLDEQFF
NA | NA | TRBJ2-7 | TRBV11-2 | TGTGCCAGCAGCTCCCTCCCAGCCAAGTACGAGCAGTACTTC | CASSSLPAKYEQYF
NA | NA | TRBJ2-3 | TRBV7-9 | TGTGCCAGCTCTACACTCGGGGTTGCAGATACGCAGTATTTT | CASSTLGVADTQYF
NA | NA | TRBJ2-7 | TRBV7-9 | TGTGCCAGCAGCTTAGCGGGATTCTACGAGCAGTACTTC | CASSLAGFYEQYF
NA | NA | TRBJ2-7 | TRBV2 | TGTGCCAGCAGTGAATTCAGGGAGGCCTCCTACGAGCAGTACTTC | CASSEFREASYEQYF
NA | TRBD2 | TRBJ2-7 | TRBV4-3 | TGCGCCAGCAGCCAAGATGAGCGACTAGCCATACCCTACGAGCAGTACTTC | CASSQDERLAIPYEQYF
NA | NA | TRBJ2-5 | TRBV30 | TGTGCCTGGAGTGTACCGCGGGACCTCGGGGAGACCCAGTACTTC | CAWSVPRDLGETQYF
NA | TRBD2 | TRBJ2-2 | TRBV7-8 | TGTGCCAGCACAGAGAGCGGGAGAGCCGGAGGCGGGGAGCTGTTTTTT | CASTESGRAGGGELFF
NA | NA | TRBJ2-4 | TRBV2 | TGTGCCAGCAGTGAAATTGGTACTACCAAAAACATTCAGTACTTC | CASSEIGTTKNIQYF
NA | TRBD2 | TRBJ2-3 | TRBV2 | TGTGCCAGCACCCGTCGGCGGGAGGTTAGCACAGATACGCAGTATTTT | CASTRRREVSTDTQYF
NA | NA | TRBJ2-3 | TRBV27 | TGTGCCAGCAGTTGGGGTTTGGAATGGGGAGATACGCAGTATTTT | CASSWGLEWGDTQYF
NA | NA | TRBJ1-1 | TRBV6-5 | TGTGCCAGCAGTTTTCGGGACTGGGGGGATCACACTGAAGCTTTCTTT | CASSFRDWGDHTEAFF
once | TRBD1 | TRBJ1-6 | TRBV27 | TGTGCCAGCAGTACCAGGGGGAATTCACCCCTCCACTTT | CASSTRGNSPLHF
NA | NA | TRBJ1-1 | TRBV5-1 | TGCGCCAGCAGCTTGTCAGCGGGGTGGTACACTGAAGCTTTCTTT | CASSLSAGWYTEAFF
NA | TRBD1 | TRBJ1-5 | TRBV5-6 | TGTGCCAGCAGCTTGGGGACAGGGTATCAGCCCCAGCATTTT | CASSLGTGYQPQHF
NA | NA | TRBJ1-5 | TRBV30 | TGTGCCTGGAGTGGCGAGGGGCGCAATCAGCCCCAGCATTTT | CAWSGEGRNQPQHF
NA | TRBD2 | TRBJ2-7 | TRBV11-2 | TGTGCCAGCAGCAGACTAGCGGGCCGGAGCGAGCAGTACTTC | CASSRLAGRSEQYF
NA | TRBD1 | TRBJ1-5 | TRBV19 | TGTGCCAGAAAGGGGCACAGGGGCCTTCTCCCCGTTTCGCAGCCCCAGCATTTT | CARKGHRGLLPVSQPQHF
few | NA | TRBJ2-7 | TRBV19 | TGTGCCAGTAGCGATAGGACAGTACCCTACGAGCAGTACTTC | CASSDRTVPYEQYF
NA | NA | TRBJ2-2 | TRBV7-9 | TGTGCCAGCAGCTTGGCGGGACCCACCGGGGAGCTGTTTTTT | CASSLAGPTGELFF
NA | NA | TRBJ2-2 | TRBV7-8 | TGTGCCAGCAGCTTCAGCCTCACCGGGGAGCTGTTTTTT | CASSFSLTGELFF
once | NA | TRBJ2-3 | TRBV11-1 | TGTGCCAGCAGCTTACTACCCACAGATACGCAGTATTTT | CASSLLPTDTQYF
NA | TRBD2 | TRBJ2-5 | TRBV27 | TGTGCCAGCAGTCCACGTAGGGCGGGAGGGCCCCGGGAGACCCAGTACTTC | CASSPRRAGGPRETQYF
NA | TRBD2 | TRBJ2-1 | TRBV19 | TGTGCCAGTAGTATAGCGGGAGGGCCGGTCAATGAGCAGTTCTTC | CASSIAGGPVNEQFF
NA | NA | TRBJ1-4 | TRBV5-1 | TGCGCCAGCAGCTTGGCCGGCAGGTACTCTAATGAAAAACTGTTTTTT | CASSLAGRYSNEKLFF
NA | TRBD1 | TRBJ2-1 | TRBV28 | TGTGCCAGCAGCCGAAGGGGACAGGCCTACAATGAGCAGTTCTTC | CASSRRGQAYNEQFF
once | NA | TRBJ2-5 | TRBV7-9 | TGTGCCAGCAGCTCCAGGAGGGGGGCGGGAGAGACCCAGTACTTC | CASSSRRGAGETQYF
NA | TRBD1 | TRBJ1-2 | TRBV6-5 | TGTGCCAGCAGGCCCTACAGGGGAAACTATGGCTACACCTTC | CASRPYRGNYGYTF
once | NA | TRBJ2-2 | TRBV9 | TGTGCCAGCAGCCCACGACCGCAGGGGAACACCGGGGAGCTGTTTTTT | CASSPRPQGNTGELFF